The subject of this entry is one TCR beta chain. This sample is part of a study of T-cell memory formation after mild COVID-19. Deletions cut 7 bases from V and 2 bases from J, with 9 bases between. The CDR3 runs 11 residues. From germline, CDR1 is SQVTM and CDR2 ANQGSEA. One entry per CDR3 protein, called by TCRdb with MiXCR from the 5' RACE reads. The data show a few hundred thousand distinct CDR3 sequences, with about 16% seen just once and around 22% held by the top ten. The rearrangement uses TRBV29-1 and TRBJ2-7; no clear D gene. Source material: PBMCs or a T cell subset sorted from them (not recorded which). The receptor was derived from a man aged 18 to 30 who had mild COVID-19 (a few samples of this study predate the infection). Cell type and time point are not known. This CDR3 is CSAWAAYEQYF. CDR3 DNA: TGCAGCGCCTGGGCAGCCTACGAGCAGTACTTC.